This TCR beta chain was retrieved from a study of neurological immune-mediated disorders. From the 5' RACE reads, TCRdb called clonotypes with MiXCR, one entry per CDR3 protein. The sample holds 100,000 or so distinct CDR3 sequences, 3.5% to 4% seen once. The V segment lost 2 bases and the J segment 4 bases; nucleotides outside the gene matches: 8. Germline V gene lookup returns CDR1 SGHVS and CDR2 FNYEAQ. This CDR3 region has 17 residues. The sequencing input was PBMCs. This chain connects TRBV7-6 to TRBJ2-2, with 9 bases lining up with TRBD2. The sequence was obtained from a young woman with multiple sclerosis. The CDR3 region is CASSLLVAGAVTGELFF. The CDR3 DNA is TGTGCCAGCAGCTTATTGGTAGCGGGAGCGGTCACCGGGGAGCTGTTTTTT.